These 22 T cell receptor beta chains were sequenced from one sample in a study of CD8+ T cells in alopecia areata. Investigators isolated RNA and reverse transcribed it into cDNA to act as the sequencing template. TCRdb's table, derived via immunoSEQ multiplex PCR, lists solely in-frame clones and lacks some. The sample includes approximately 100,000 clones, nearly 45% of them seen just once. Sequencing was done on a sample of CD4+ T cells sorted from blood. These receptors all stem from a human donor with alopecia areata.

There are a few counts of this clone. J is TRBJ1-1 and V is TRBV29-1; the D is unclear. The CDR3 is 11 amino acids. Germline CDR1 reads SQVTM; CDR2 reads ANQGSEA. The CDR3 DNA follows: TGCGGGGAAAACAACGAAGGGTCAGCTTTCTTT. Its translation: CGENNEGSAFF.

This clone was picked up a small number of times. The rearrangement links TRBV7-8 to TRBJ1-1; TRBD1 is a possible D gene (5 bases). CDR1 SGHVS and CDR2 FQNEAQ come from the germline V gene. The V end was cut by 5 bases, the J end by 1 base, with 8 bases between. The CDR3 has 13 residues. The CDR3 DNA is TGTGCCAGCAGCCGACAGAGGAACACTGAAGCTTTCTTT. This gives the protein CASSRQRNTEAFF.

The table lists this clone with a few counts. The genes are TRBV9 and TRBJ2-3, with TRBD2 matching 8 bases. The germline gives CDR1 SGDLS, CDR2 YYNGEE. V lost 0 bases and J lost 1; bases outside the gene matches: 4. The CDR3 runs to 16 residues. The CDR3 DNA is TGTGCCAGCAGCGTAGTAGGAGCGGGGGGCACAGATACGCAGTATTTT. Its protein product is CASSVVGAGGTDTQYF.

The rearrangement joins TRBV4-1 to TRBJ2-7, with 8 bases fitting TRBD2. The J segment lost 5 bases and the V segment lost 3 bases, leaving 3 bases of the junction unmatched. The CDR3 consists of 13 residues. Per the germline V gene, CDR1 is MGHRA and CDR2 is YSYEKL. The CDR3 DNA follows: TGCGCCAGCAGCCAGCGGGGGGCGGACGAGCAGTACTTC. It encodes CASSQRGADEQYF.

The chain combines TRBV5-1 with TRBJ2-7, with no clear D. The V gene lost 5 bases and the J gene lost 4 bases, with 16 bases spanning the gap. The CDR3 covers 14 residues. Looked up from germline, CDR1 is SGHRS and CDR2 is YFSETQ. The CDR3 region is CASRWASTAYEQYF. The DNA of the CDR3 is TGCGCCAGCAGGTGGGCCAGCACCGCGTACGAGCAGTACTTC.

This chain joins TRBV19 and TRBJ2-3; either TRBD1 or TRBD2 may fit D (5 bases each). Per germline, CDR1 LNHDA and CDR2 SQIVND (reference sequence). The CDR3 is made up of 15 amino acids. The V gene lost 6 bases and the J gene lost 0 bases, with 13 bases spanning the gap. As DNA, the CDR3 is TGTGCCAGTAGGGGACGGACTCTAAGCACAGATACGCAGTATTTT. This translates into CASRGRTLSTDTQYF.

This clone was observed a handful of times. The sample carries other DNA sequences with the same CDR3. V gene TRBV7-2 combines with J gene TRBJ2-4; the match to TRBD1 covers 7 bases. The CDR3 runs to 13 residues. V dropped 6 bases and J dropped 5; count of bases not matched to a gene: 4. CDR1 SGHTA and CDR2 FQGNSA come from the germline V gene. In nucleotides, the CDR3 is TGTGCCAGCAGTTACAGGGGCCAAAACATTCAGTACTTC. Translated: CASSYRGQNIQYF.

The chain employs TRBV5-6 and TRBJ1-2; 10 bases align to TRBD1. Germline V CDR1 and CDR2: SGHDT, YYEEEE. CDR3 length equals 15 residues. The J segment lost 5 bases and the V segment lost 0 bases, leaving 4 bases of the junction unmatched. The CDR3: CASSLARGQGYGYTF. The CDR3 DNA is TGTGCCAGCAGCTTGGCCAGGGGACAGGGGTATGGCTACACCTTC. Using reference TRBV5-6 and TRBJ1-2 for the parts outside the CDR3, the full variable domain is DAGVTQSPTHLIKTRGQQVTLRCSPKSGHDTVSWYQQALGQGPQFIFQYYEEEERQRGNFPDRFSGHQFPNYSSELNVNALLLGDSALYLCASSLARGQGYGYTFGSGTRLTVV.

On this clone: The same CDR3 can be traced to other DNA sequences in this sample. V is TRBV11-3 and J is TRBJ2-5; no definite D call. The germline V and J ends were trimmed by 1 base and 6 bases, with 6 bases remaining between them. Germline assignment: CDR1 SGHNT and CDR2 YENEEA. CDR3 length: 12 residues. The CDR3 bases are TGTGCCAGCAGCTTAGTAGAACAGACCCAGTACTTC. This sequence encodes CASSLVEQTQYF. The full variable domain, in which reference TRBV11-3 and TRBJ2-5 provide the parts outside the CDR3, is EAGVVQSPRYKIIEKKQPVAFWCNPISGHNTLYWYLQNLGQGPELLIRYENEEAVDDSQLPKDRFSAERLKGVDSTLKIQPAELGDSAVYLCASSLVEQTQYFGPGTRLLVL.

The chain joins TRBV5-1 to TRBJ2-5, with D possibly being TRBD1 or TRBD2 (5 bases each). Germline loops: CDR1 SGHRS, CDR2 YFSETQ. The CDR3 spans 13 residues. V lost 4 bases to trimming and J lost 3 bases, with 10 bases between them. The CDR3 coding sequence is TGCGCCAGCAGCATGGGACCTGAAGAGACCCAGTACTTC. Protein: CASSMGPEETQYF.

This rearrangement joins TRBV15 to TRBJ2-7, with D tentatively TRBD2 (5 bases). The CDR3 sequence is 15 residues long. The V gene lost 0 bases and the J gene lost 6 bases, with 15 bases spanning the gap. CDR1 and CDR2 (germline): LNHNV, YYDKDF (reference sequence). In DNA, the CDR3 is TGTGCCACCAGCAGAGAATATACGGAAACTAGCGAGCAGTACTTC. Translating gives CATSREYTETSEQYF. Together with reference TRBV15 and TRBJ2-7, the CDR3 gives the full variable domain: DAMVIQNPRYQVTQFGKPVTLSCSQTLNHNVMYWYQQKSSQAPKLLFHYYDKDFNNEADTPDNFQSRRPNTSFCFLDIRSPGLGDTAMYLCATSREYTETSEQYFGPGTRLTVT.

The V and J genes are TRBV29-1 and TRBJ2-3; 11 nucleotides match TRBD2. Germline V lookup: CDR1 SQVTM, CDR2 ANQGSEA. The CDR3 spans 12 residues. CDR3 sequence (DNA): TGCAGTCTAGCGGGAGGACCAGATACGCAGTATTTT. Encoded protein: CSLAGGPDTQYF.

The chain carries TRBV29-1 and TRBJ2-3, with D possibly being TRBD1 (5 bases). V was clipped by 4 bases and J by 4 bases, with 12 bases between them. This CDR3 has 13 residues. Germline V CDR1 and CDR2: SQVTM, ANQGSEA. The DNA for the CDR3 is TGCAGCGTTGTGACGCAGGGCGCAGATACGCAGTATTTT. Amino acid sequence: CSVVTQGADTQYF.

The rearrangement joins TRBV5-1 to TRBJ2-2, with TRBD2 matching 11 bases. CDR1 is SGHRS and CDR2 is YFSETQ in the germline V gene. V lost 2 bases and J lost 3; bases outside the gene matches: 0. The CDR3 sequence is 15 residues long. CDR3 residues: CASSFSGRDTGELFF. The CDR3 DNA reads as TGCGCCAGCAGCTTTAGCGGGAGGGACACCGGGGAGCTGTTTTTT.

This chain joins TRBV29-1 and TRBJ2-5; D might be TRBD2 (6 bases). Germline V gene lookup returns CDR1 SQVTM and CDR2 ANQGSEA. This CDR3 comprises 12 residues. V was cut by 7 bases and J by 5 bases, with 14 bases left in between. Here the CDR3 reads CSAQGGGETQYF. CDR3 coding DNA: TGCAGCGCGCAGGGAGGTGGGGAGACCCAGTACTTC.

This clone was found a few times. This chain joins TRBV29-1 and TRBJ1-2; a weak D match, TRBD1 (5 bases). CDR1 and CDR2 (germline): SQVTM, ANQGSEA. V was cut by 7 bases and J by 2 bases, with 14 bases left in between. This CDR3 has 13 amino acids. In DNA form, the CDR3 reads TGCAGCGCTAAGACAGAACTAAACTATGGCTACACCTTC. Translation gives CSAKTELNYGYTF. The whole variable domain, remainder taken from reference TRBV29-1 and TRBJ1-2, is SAVISQKPSRDICQRGTSLTIQCQVDSQVTMMFWYRQQPGQSLTLIATANQGSEATYESGFVIDKFPISRPNLTFSTLTVSNMSPEDSSIYLCSAKTELNYGYTFGSGTRLTVV.

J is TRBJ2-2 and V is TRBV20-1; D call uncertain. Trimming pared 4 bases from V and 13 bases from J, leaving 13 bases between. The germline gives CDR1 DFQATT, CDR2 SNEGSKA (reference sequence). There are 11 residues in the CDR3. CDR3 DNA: TGCAGTGCTACGAACAAGACGGGGCTGTTTTTT. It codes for CSATNKTGLFF.

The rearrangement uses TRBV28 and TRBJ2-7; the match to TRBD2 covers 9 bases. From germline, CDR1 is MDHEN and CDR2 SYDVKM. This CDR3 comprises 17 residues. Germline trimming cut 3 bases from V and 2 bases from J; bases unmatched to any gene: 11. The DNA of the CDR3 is TGTGCCAGCAGTTTCCCCCTTCGACTAGCGGAAACCTACGAGCAGTACTTC. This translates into CASSFPLRLAETYEQYF.

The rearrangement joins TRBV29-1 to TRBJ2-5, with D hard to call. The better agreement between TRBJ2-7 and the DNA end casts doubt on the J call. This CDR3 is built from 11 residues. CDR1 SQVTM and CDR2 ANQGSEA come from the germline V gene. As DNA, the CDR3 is TGCAGCGTGCGAGTCTTCTACGAGCAGTACTTC. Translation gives CSVRVFYEQYF.

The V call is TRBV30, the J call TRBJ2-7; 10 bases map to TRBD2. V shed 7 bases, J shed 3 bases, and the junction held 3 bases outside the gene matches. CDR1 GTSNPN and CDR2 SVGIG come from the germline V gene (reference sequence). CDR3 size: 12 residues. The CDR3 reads CAYASGSYEQYF. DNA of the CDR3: TGTGCCTACGCTAGCGGGAGCTACGAGCAGTACTTC.

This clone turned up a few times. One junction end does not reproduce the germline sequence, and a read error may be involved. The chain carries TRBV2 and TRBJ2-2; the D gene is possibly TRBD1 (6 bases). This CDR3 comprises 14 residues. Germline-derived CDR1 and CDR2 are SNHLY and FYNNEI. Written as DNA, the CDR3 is TGTGCCAGCAGGGAAGGGACAACCCCCGGGGAGCTGTTTTTT. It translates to CASREGTTPGELFF.

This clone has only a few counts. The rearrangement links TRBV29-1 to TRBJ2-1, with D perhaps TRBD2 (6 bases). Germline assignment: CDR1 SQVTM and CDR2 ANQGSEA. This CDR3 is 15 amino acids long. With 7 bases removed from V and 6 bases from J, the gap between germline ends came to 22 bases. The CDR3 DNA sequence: TGCAGCGCTTACCCCAGGGTCCCCGGGGGCAATGAGCAGTTCTTC. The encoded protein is CSAYPRVPGGNEQFF.